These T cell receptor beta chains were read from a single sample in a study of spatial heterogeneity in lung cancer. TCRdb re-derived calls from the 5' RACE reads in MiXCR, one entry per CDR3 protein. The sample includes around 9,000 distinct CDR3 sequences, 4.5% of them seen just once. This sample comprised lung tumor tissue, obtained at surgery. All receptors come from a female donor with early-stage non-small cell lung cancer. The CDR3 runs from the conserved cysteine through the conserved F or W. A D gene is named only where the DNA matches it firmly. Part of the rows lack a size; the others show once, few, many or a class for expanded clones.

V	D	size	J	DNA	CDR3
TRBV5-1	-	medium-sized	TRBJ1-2	TGCGCCAGCAGCCCGGATCCGGACAGACTTAACTATGGCTACACCTTC	CASSPDPDRLNYGYTF
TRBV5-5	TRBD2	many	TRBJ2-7	TGTGCCAGCAGCTTCGGGAGCTTCGGGGGGGAGCAGTACTTC	CASSFGSFGGEQYF
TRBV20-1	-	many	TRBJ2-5	TGCAGTGCCCTCTCAGGCGGTCTCGGGCTGGGAGAGACCCAGTACTTC	CSALSGGLGLGETQYF
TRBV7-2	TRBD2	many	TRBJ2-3	TGTGCCAGCAGCTTGGCGGGAGGCACAGATACGCAGTATTTT	CASSLAGGTDTQYF
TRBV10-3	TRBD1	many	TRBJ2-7	TGTGCCATCAGTGGACAGGGGTCTCTGGAGCAGTACTTC	CAISGQGSLEQYF
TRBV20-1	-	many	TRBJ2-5	TGCAGTGCTTTAGCTGGGGAGACCCAGTACTTC	CSALAGETQYF
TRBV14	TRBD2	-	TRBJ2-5	TGTGCCAGCAGCCAGGAGCGGGATGGCGAGACCCAGTACTTC	CASSQERDGETQYF
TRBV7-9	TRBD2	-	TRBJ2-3	TGTGCCAGCAGCATAGCGGGGGAGGCAGATACGCAGTATTTT	CASSIAGEADTQYF
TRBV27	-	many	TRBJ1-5	TGTGCCAGCTGGGACGGGATGAGCAATCAGCCCCAGCATTTT	CASWDGMSNQPQHF
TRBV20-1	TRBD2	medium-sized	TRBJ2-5	TGCAGTGGCAAGGGAGGGCGAGAGACCCAGTACTTC	CSGKGGRETQYF
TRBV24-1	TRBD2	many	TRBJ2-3	TGTGCCACCAAAGGACTAGCGGGAGGGATAGATACGCAGTATTTT	CATKGLAGGIDTQYF
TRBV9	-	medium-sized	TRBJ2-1	TGTGCCAGCAGCACGGGACTCCCACAAATAAATGAGCAGTTCTTC	CASSTGLPQINEQFF
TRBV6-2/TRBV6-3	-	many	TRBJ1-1	TGTGCCACCCGGCCACTACGTTTCGGGGACACTGAAGCTTTCTTT	CATRPLRFGDTEAFF
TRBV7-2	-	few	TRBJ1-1	TGTGCCAGCAGTCTAACGACTATGGCTTTCTTT	CASSLTTMAFF
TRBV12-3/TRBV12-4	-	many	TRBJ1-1	TGTGCCAGCAGGGCCCGAACTGAAGCTTTCTTT	CASRARTEAFF
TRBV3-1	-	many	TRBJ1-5	TGTGCCAGCAGCCAAGAGAGGCGGACCGGGCCCCAGCATTTT	CASSQERRTGPQHF
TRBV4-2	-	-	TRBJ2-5	TGTGCCAGCAGCCGCTGGGGTGGTCAAGAGACCCAGTACTTC	CASSRWGGQETQYF
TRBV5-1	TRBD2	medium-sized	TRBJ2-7	TGCGCCAGCAGCACCTCTAGCGGGAGGGCCCGGGAGCAGTACTTC	CASSTSSGRAREQYF
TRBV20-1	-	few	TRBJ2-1	TGCAGTCCCCAGGAAGGCAATGAGCAGTTCTTC	CSPQEGNEQFF
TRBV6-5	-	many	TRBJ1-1	TGTGCCAGCAGTCATGCAGGAACTCGGAACACTGAAGCTTTCTTT	CASSHAGTRNTEAFF
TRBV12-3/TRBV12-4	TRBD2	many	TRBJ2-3	TGTGCCAGCAGTCCCCAGCGGGGTGGTGGGGCAGATACGCAGTATTTT	CASSPQRGGGADTQYF
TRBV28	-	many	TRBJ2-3	TGTGCCAGCACCGCACCCGGCGCGGCAAAAGCAGGGGATACGCAGTATTTT	CASTAPGAAKAGDTQYF
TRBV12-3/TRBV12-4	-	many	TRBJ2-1	TGTGCCAGCAGTGGTTATGATGAGCAGTTCTTC	CASSGYDEQFF
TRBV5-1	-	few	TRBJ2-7	TGCGCCAGCAGCCCGCTGGGGGCCGGCGAGCAGTACTTC	CASSPLGAGEQYF
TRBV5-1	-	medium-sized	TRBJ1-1	TGCGCCAGCAGCTTAGCGGGAGGCATGAACACTGAAGCTTTCTTT	CASSLAGGMNTEAFF
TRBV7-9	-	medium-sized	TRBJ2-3	TGTGCCAGCAGCTTAGGACTCGGTCCTAGCACAGATACGCAGTATTTT	CASSLGLGPSTDTQYF
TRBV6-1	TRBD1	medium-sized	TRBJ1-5	TGTGCCAGCAGTCAGGGGGCGCCCAGGGAGGGACGTAGCAATCAGCCCCAGCATTTT	CASSQGAPREGRSNQPQHF
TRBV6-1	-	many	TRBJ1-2	TGTGCCAGCAGTTGGGGGTCTGGCAGTGGCTATGGCTACACCTTC	CASSWGSGSGYGYTF
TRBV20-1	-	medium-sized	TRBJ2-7	TGCAGTGCTGTTTCAGGGACCTCCTACGAGCAGTACTTC	CSAVSGTSYEQYF